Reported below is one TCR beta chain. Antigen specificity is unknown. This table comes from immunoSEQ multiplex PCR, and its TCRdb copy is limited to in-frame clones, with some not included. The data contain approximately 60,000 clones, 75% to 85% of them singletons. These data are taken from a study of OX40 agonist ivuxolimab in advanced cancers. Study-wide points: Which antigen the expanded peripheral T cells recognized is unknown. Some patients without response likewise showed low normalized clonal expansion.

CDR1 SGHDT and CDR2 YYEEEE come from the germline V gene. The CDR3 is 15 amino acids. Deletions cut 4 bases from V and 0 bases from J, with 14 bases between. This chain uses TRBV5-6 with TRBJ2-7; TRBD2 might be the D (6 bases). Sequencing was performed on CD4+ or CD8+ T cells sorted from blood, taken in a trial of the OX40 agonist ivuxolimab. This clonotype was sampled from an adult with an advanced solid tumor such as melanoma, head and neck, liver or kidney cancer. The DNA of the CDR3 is TGTGCCAGCAGCCCCTGGGAGCGGGCCTCCTACGAGCAGTACTTC. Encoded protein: CASSPWERASYEQYF.